This is a list of T cell receptor beta chains from one sample in a study of blood T cell repertoires in COVID-19. Produced via immunoSEQ multiplex PCR; TCRdb's table is partial and in-frame only. The sample consists of over 300,000 clones, roughly 90% of them appearing once. Input material: PBMCs or T cells enriched from blood (not recorded which). The origin of the receptors is a woman between 40 and 50 years old who had recovered from COVID-19. CDR3s include the opening cysteine and the closing phenylalanine or tryptophan. Each record gives: V gene, J gene, CDR3 length, CDR3 protein.

TRBV29-1	TRBJ2-5	13	CSVEAQGGETQYF
TRBV2	TRBJ2-5	12	CASNRAGETQYF
TRBV7-7	TRBJ2-1	15	CASSSQPGGPNEQFF
TRBV10-3	TRBJ2-2	15	CAISEGTGETGELFF
TRBV30	TRBJ1-1	14	CAWSVRGGPTPAFF
TRBV19	TRBJ2-2	12	CASSQNTGELFF
TRBV30	TRBJ2-7	14	CAWRGTPWDYEQYF
TRBV30	TRBJ2-7	17	CAWSQFRLAGGLYEQYF
TRBV11-2	TRBJ1-1	11	CASSLDRLTAF
TRBV3-1/TRBV3-2	TRBJ1-2	15	CASSQDLRGGNGYTF
TRBV19	TRBJ2-7	14	CATSFSGGRNEQYF
TRBV3-1/TRBV3-2	TRBJ1-2	15	CASSQAATENYGYTF
TRBV6-5	TRBJ1-2	15	CASSYPGQGAEGYTF
TRBV5-4	TRBJ1-2	16	CASSLGGQRSNYGYTF
TRBV3-1/TRBV3-2	TRBJ2-2	15	CASSPSLANTGELFF
TRBV7-9	TRBJ1-2	14	CASSLGTANYGYTF
TRBV27	TRBJ1-1	13	CAAGNIRHTEAFF
TRBV6-1	TRBJ1-5	18	CASSELAGGGLIPQPQHF
TRBV24-1	TRBJ2-1	14	CATSDSDTGNEQFF
TRBV3-1/TRBV3-2	TRBJ2-7	16	CASSPHSGTGSYEQYF
TRBV7-9	TRBJ2-6	19	CASSSTTGEKISGANVLTF
TRBV7-2	TRBJ2-7	13	CASSFRETYEQYF
TRBV4-3	TRBJ2-2	15	CASSQGLAVTGELFF
TRBV27	TRBJ1-2	13	CASSLAGGGGYTF
TRBV4-1	TRBJ2-5	15	CASSPDRGKQETQYF
TRBV2	TRBJ2-1	16	CASSEKDSFAYNEQFF
TRBV10-2	TRBJ2-1	12	CASSESRLEQFF
TRBV28	TRBJ1-1	15	CASSFRTGGNTEAFF
TRBV30	TRBJ1-2	12	CAWSPANYGYTF
TRBV2	TRBJ1-1	15	CASNPGQTQNTEAFF
TRBV5-1	TRBJ2-7	15	CASSLGLAGENEQYF
TRBV9	TRBJ2-1	15	CASSPDHGRGNEQFF
TRBV7-9	TRBJ2-7	15	CASSWGTGKTYEQYF
TRBV11-1	TRBJ2-7	14	CASSRDRGRYEQYF
TRBV19	TRBJ2-3	14	CASRNTPATDTQYF
TRBV28	TRBJ1-3	16	CASSLRRGGRGNTIYF
TRBV7-2	TRBJ1-1	14	CASRWGRASTEAFF
TRBV19	TRBJ1-2	12	CASSIGTGSYTF
TRBV29-1	TRBJ2-1	14	CSAARSGVYNEQFF
TRBV24-1	TRBJ2-5	14	CATGGQVEWETQYF
TRBV27	TRBJ2-3	15	CASSPGTRSRDTQYF
TRBV19	TRBJ1-3	15	CASSMRDRGSNTIYF
TRBV30	TRBJ1-4	13	CAWTTRRRLELFF
TRBV7-2	TRBJ2-7	14	CASSRSGLDYEQYF
TRBV7-3	TRBJ2-1	16	CASSLVAGGPGNEQFF
TRBV21-1	TRBJ1-6	14	CATRPGGWNSPLHF
TRBV11-3	TRBJ2-7	13	CASSRLAGVEQYF
TRBV4-2	TRBJ2-1	18	CASSQQVQREGSYNEQFF
TRBV5-1	TRBJ1-1	16	CASSLNRQGQGTQAFF
TRBV7-3	TRBJ2-1	14	CASSSNPPGNEQFF
TRBV5-1	TRBJ2-1	14	CASSLPQPTNEQFF
TRBV7-9	TRBJ2-7	15	CASSFPTGGWYEQYF
TRBV6-2/TRBV6-3	TRBJ2-1	15	CASSFNSPGLVRQFF